This T cell receptor (beta chain) was found in a study of post-analysis software for immune sequencing data (dated by TCRdb to between 2014 and 2017). Regarding the research as a whole: Relapsing-remitting, secondary progressive and progressive-relapsing multiple sclerosis were recorded as disease courses, and subtype annotation was lacking for some patients. The patient repertoires were compared against 11 previously published healthy control repertoires obtained from donors aged roughly 6 to 28 years. A subset of samples was prepared in parallel using single-end sample barcoding, then pooled and co-amplified after Illumina adapter ligation. Overall study outcomes, separate from this receptor: Significantly lower normalized Chao1 diversity was found in multiple sclerosis patients than in controls, suggesting substantial peripheral T-cell clonal expansion. When samples were clustered directly using the F measure, samples prepared in the same batch co-clustered strongly, which prompted a batch-effect correction. A handful of TRBV segments, including TRBV5-6, TRBV5-1 and TRBV20-1, were significantly more frequent in patients than controls. The multiple sclerosis patient group was slightly younger than the control group.

Library preparation was by PCR. The sequencing machine was an Illumina HiSeq 2500. To reduce PCR and sequencing biases, unique molecular identifiers were built into the TCR beta cDNA libraries. Approximately 500,000 cDNA molecules were obtained per 1 to 10 million input T cells, so each molecule approximated one T cell. Patient libraries were prepared and sequenced with the same protocol used for the earlier healthy control dataset. Samples belonging to the same batch were prepared together, multiplexed and sequenced on a shared HiSeq lane. In the authors' own workflow: MIGEC was used to process the raw barcoded reads, and molecular identifier groups with only a single read were discarded before consensus assembly and CDR3 extraction. Clonotype tables were post-analysed with VDJtools, and diversity was normalized by down-sampling all datasets to the smallest sample size. In repertoire overlap clustering, CDR3 amino acid sequences, but not nucleotide sequences, were matched to correct batch-related cross-sample contamination. TCRdb trimmed the raw reads at Q25, called clones with MiXCR and kept productive beta chains. Each record represents a unique CDR3 protein, reported with the most common genes and DNA among its rows. The V and J calls were determined by TCRdb, not by the authors. The sample table records about 620,000 distinct CDR3 sequences; 44% of these occur just once. The ten most abundant clones make up 1.7% of the sample.

Turning to this clonotype: Its antigen has not been determined. No base-level quality is on record; no much larger clone is a single base apart.

Taken from cysteine to phenylalanine, the CDR3 has 14 residues. Only CDR3 DNA remains: 42 bases, in frame from the first base. V drops 6 bases and J drops 0 bases, leaving 11 bases in between. To demonstrate the VDJtools post-analysis software, the study profiled TCR beta repertoires from the peripheral blood of about 13 young patients with multiple sclerosis. The patients with multiple sclerosis were children and adolescents between roughly 6 and 15 years of age. This sequence uses TRBV12-3 or TRBV12-4 and TRBJ1-1; the D gene identity is not certain. The sequence was obtained from a girl aged 10 to 17 with multiple sclerosis. The sequenced sample consisted of blood. The DNA sequence follows: TGTGCCAGCAGGCCGACAACCATGAACACTGAAGCTTTCTTT. Its amino acids are CASRPTTMNTEAFF.